This T cell receptor (beta chain) was sequenced for a study of blood T cell repertoires in COVID-19. Study-level background: Spain, Italy and the United States supplied samples that represented acute and convalescent COVID-19.

Under the authors' procedure: It was from reference gene primer amplification that nucleated cell counts were estimated. Some clones are missing from TCRdb's copy, which holds only in-frame ones; the method was immunoSEQ multiplex PCR. The DNA was the basis for D and trimming; V, J and clone size are from that table. Of about 81,000 clones in the sample, roughly nine tenths are singletons; the top ten hold 1.9%. The specimen sequenced was peripheral blood. This sequence was found in a woman aged 45 to 65 in a cohort sampled during active COVID-19.

DNA for the CDR3: TGTGCCAGCGGGTCGACAGGGCGATATGAGCAGTACTTC. It translates to CASGSTGRYEQYF. This sequence joins TRBV6-6 and TRBJ2-7, with 7 nucleotides matching TRBD1. The CDR3 is made up of 13 amino acids. J gave up 7 bases and V 8 bases, and 11 bases lay outside the gene matches. Per the germline V gene, CDR1 is MNHNY and CDR2 is SVGAGI (reference sequence).